This TCR beta chain was documented in a study of T cells after somatic rescue of genetic block. Profiling relied on immunoSEQ multiplex PCR, and the TCRdb table lists in-frame clones only, not all of them. The repertoire consists of approximately 14,000 clones, with 70% to 85% occurring once and the leading ten covering around 14%. The germline V gene has CDR1 SGHVS and CDR2 FNYEAQ. V lost 1 base and J 4 bases, leaving 7 bases between the germline ends. The CDR3 totals 14 residues. The chain has TRBV7-6 and TRBJ2-2; no reliable D call. Sequencing input: peripheral blood mononuclear cells (PBMCs). This clonotype was sampled from a boy aged 5-17 years. This CDR3 reads CASSLEGPTGELFF. CDR3 DNA sequence: TGTGCCAGCAGCTTAGAAGGGCCCACCGGGGAGCTGTTTTTT.